Listed below are T cell receptor beta chains from one sample, sequenced in a study of shared clonotypes between healthy human individuals. Here immunoSEQ multiplex PCR was the method, and the copy in TCRdb shows in-frame clones only, minus some. The top ten clones hold 15% to 20% of a sample with around 320,000 clones, around 86% of them seen once. The sample comprised memory CD8+ T cells sorted from blood. The receptor set was obtained from a young man in good health. CDR3s include the opening cysteine and the closing phenylalanine or tryptophan. The D gene is left open where the match is weak. A row's size may be missing; if present it is once, few, many or a size class.

d_call: TRBD2; clone_size: once; v_call: TRBV12-5; j_call: TRBJ2-1; cdr3_nt: TGTGCTAGTGGTTCTGGTAGTAGCGGGATCAATGAGCAGTTCTTC; cdr3_aa: CASGSGSSGINEQFF
d_call: TRBD1; clone_size: -; v_call: TRBV2; j_call: TRBJ2-7; cdr3_nt: TGTGCCAGTTTACAGGGGCGCGCCTACGAGCAGTACTTC; cdr3_aa: CASLQGRAYEQYF
d_call: -; clone_size: few; v_call: TRBV6-5; j_call: TRBJ2-7; cdr3_nt: TGTGCCAGCAGTTACGGTGGGACCTACGAGCAGTACTTC; cdr3_aa: CASSYGGTYEQYF
d_call: -; clone_size: -; v_call: TRBV9; j_call: TRBJ2-5; cdr3_nt: TGTGCCAGCAGCGTAGGGCAGCTCCAAGAGACCCAGTACTTC; cdr3_aa: CASSVGQLQETQYF
d_call: -; clone_size: -; v_call: TRBV6-1; j_call: TRBJ2-3; cdr3_nt: TGTGCCTGCGATAGGGATCTTGGCGCAGATACGCAGTATTTT; cdr3_aa: CACDRDLGADTQYF
d_call: -; clone_size: -; v_call: TRBV10-1; j_call: TRBJ1-1; cdr3_nt: TGCGCCAGCAGTGTAGGTTCAATGAACACTGAAGCTTTCTTT; cdr3_aa: CASSVGSMNTEAFF
d_call: -; clone_size: few; v_call: TRBV6-5; j_call: TRBJ2-7; cdr3_nt: TGTGCCAGCAGTTATGGTCCCGAGAGCGAGCAGTACTTC; cdr3_aa: CASSYGPESEQYF
d_call: -; clone_size: few; v_call: TRBV11-2; j_call: TRBJ2-1; cdr3_nt: TGTGCCAGCAGCCACCTAGGAGGCTACAATGAGCAGTTCTTC; cdr3_aa: CASSHLGGYNEQFF
d_call: -; clone_size: many; v_call: TRBV6-1; j_call: TRBJ2-7; cdr3_nt: TGTGCCAGCAGTGATCTGGGCTACGAGCAGTACTTC; cdr3_aa: CASSDLGYEQYF
d_call: -; clone_size: -; v_call: TRBV14; j_call: TRBJ2-1; cdr3_nt: TGTGCCAGCAGCCCAATCGGGACTCTAAGAATCTACAATGAGCAGTTCTTC; cdr3_aa: CASSPIGTLRIYNEQFF
d_call: -; clone_size: -; v_call: TRBV5-1; j_call: TRBJ2-4; cdr3_nt: TGCGCCAGGGGTTCTATAGCCAAAAACATTCAGTACTTC; cdr3_aa: CARGSIAKNIQYF
d_call: -; clone_size: once; v_call: TRBV19; j_call: TRBJ2-7; cdr3_nt: TGTGCCAGTAGTATAGGGACGGGCGGGAACGAGCAGTACTTC; cdr3_aa: CASSIGTGGNEQYF
d_call: TRBD2; clone_size: -; v_call: TRBV2; j_call: TRBJ2-3; cdr3_nt: TGTGCCAGCATGACTAGCGGCGCAGATACGCAGTATTTT; cdr3_aa: CASMTSGADTQYF
d_call: -; clone_size: -; v_call: TRBV10-2; j_call: TRBJ1-5; cdr3_nt: TGCGCCAGCAGTGAGTCCAGGTATAGCAATCAGCCCCAGCATTTT; cdr3_aa: CASSESRYSNQPQHF
d_call: -; clone_size: once; v_call: TRBV2; j_call: TRBJ2-7; cdr3_nt: TGTGCCAGCAGGCTAACTAGCTCCTACGAGCAGTACTTC; cdr3_aa: CASRLTSSYEQYF
d_call: TRBD2; clone_size: -; v_call: TRBV5-1; j_call: TRBJ2-2; cdr3_nt: TGCGCCAGCAGCTTGGATCTTAGCGGGTTCGCGAACACCGGGGAGCTGTTTTTT; cdr3_aa: CASSLDLSGFANTGELFF
d_call: TRBD2; clone_size: -; v_call: TRBV15; j_call: TRBJ2-3; cdr3_nt: TGTGCCACCAGGACGGGGGGGGACACAGATACGCAGTATTTT; cdr3_aa: CATRTGGDTDTQYF
d_call: TRBD2; clone_size: -; v_call: TRBV4-1; j_call: TRBJ2-7; cdr3_nt: TGCGCCAGCAGCCAAGGATCTCTAGCGGGAGATACTCGTTACGAGCAGTACTTC; cdr3_aa: CASSQGSLAGDTRYEQYF
d_call: TRBD1; clone_size: -; v_call: TRBV28; j_call: TRBJ1-6; cdr3_nt: TGTGCCAGCAGGGACCCGGGACAGGGGCATTCACCCCTCCACTTT; cdr3_aa: CASRDPGQGHSPLHF
d_call: TRBD1; clone_size: -; v_call: TRBV7-9; j_call: TRBJ1-2; cdr3_nt: TGTGCCAGCAGCCCACCGACAGGGTTCGCTGGCTATGGCTACACCTTC; cdr3_aa: CASSPPTGFAGYGYTF
d_call: -; clone_size: -; v_call: TRBV5-4; j_call: TRBJ2-5; cdr3_nt: TGTGCCAGCAGCTTGAAATCATACCAAGAGACCCAGTACTTC; cdr3_aa: CASSLKSYQETQYF
d_call: TRBD2; clone_size: -; v_call: TRBV11-2; j_call: TRBJ2-1; cdr3_nt: TGTGCCAGCAGCTTTACGACCAGACTAGCGCCGAGCTCCTACAATGAGCAGTTCTTC; cdr3_aa: CASSFTTRLAPSSYNEQFF
d_call: -; clone_size: -; v_call: TRBV6-9; j_call: TRBJ1-2; cdr3_nt: TGTGCCAGCAGTCCAGGGACACTACCTGCATATGGCTACACCTTC; cdr3_aa: CASSPGTLPAYGYTF
d_call: -; clone_size: -; v_call: TRBV6-1; j_call: TRBJ1-6; cdr3_nt: TGTGCCAGCAGTGACAATTCACCCCTCCACTTT; cdr3_aa: CASSDNSPLHF
d_call: TRBD2; clone_size: -; v_call: TRBV6-1; j_call: TRBJ2-7; cdr3_nt: TGTGCCAGCAGTGAAGCAAGACGGAGCGGGGACTTCTACGAGCAGTACTTC; cdr3_aa: CASSEARRSGDFYEQYF
d_call: -; clone_size: -; v_call: TRBV5-1; j_call: TRBJ2-3; cdr3_nt: TGCGCCAGCAGCTTGGCGACCCTATTGGGGCCGTCAGATACGCAGTATTTT; cdr3_aa: CASSLATLLGPSDTQYF
d_call: -; clone_size: once; v_call: TRBV7-9; j_call: TRBJ2-5; cdr3_nt: TGTGCCAGCAGCTTTAAAGTGGGTGGGAGGTACCAAGAGACCCAGTACTTC; cdr3_aa: CASSFKVGGRYQETQYF
d_call: -; clone_size: -; v_call: TRBV29-1; j_call: TRBJ2-2; cdr3_nt: TGCAGCGTATACACCGCGAACACCGGGGAGCTGTTTTTT; cdr3_aa: CSVYTANTGELFF
d_call: -; clone_size: -; v_call: TRBV10-3; j_call: TRBJ2-7; cdr3_nt: TGTGCCATCAGTGGATCGTCCTACGAGCAGTACTTC; cdr3_aa: CAISGSSYEQYF
d_call: -; clone_size: -; v_call: TRBV6-5; j_call: TRBJ2-1; cdr3_nt: TGTGCCAGCAGTTACTCGTTCAGCGGCGATGAGCAGTTCTTC; cdr3_aa: CASSYSFSGDEQFF